This passage covers 10 T cell receptor beta chains from one sample sequenced in a study of shared clonotypes between healthy human individuals. The table came from immunoSEQ multiplex PCR; TCRdb's copy has only in-frame clones and leaves some out. The data hold 2 million to 2.5 million clones, with 85% to 95% observed a single time. The source material was naive CD4+ T cells from PBMCs. Subset in this sample: CD45RA+ positively selected. Source of these receptors: a man aged 18 to 30 in good health. Some clones in this sample may be carry-over from other donors' samples.

The V and J genes are TRBV5-1 and TRBJ1-2; 12 bases line up with TRBD1. CDR3 length equals 15 residues. The J segment lost 5 bases and the V segment lost 0 bases, leaving 2 bases of the junction unmatched. Germline CDR1 and CDR2: SGHRS and YFSETQ. Here the CDR3 DNA reads TGCGCCAGCAGCTTGGCGGGACAGGGGGCGTATGGCTACACCTTC. It yields the protein CASSLAGQGAYGYTF.

The chain combines TRBV14 with TRBJ2-3; 7 nucleotides align to TRBD1. This CDR3 contains 14 residues. V dropped 4 bases and J dropped 6; count of bases not matched to a gene: 7. CDR1 is SGHDN, CDR2 FVKESK, per germline. For the CDR3, the DNA is TGTGCCAGCAGCCTTCAGGGGGTCTACGATACGCAGTATTTT. Its protein is CASSLQGVYDTQYF.

The chain uses TRBV27 and TRBJ2-7; TRBD1 aligns across 8 bases. Germline-derived CDR1 and CDR2 are MNHEY and SMNVEV (reference sequence). Unmatched junction bases numbered 6, after V lost 4 bases and J lost 4 bases. This CDR3 has 14 residues. The CDR3 loop reads CASSSRGQEYEQYF. Here the CDR3 DNA reads TGTGCCAGCAGTTCGAGGGGACAGGAGTACGAGCAGTACTTC.

This rearrangement joins TRBV27 to TRBJ2-3; TRBD2 aligns across 7 bases. Germline lookup yields CDR1 MNHEY and CDR2 SMNVEV (reference sequence). Trimming removed 5 bases from V and 0 bases from J; junction bases left unmatched: 8. This CDR3 comprises 16 residues. CDR3 loop: CASSPELATSTDTQYF. Written as DNA, the CDR3 is TGTGCCAGCAGTCCCGAACTAGCGACCAGCACAGATACGCAGTATTTT.

This rearrangement joins TRBV5-1 to TRBJ1-3, with D hard to call. The V and J ends lost 4 bases and 4 bases respectively, with 6 bases between them. The CDR3 contains 12 residues. CDR1 is SGHRS and CDR2 is YFSETQ in the germline V gene. Here the CDR3 DNA reads TGCGCCAGCAGCCGACCGGGAAACACCATATATTTT. Amino acid sequence: CASSRPGNTIYF.

The rearrangement uses TRBV29-1 and TRBJ2-7, with 13 bases matching TRBD2. Per germline, CDR1 SQVTM and CDR2 ANQGSEA. V shed 2 bases, J shed 4 bases, and the junction held 17 bases outside the gene matches. The CDR3 spans 19 residues. CDR3 coding DNA: TGCAGCGTTGAATCGTGCGGACTAGCGGGAGCTTGGAAGCGTTACGAGCAGTACTTC. Translated: CSVESCGLAGAWKRYEQYF.

The chain joins TRBV6-5 to TRBJ2-7; 7 nucleotides line up with TRBD1. The CDR3 contains 12 residues. Per germline, CDR1 MNHEY and CDR2 SVGAGI. The trim removed 6 bases at V and 3 bases at J, leaving 2 bases unmatched. CDR3 sequence reads: CASRTGIYEQYF. The CDR3 nucleotides read TGTGCCAGCAGGACAGGGATCTACGAGCAGTACTTC.

V is TRBV29-1 and J is TRBJ2-5, with D maybe TRBD2 (5 bases). This CDR3 has 14 amino acids. The germline V gene encodes CDR1 SQVTM and CDR2 ANQGSEA. The germline V and J ends were trimmed by 4 bases and 6 bases, with 18 bases remaining between them. The CDR3 loop is CSVGWRLIAKTQYF. DNA of the CDR3: TGCAGCGTTGGCTGGCGACTAATCGCCAAGACCCAGTACTTC. Drawing the rest from reference TRBV29-1 and TRBJ2-5, the complete variable domain is SAVISQKPSRDICQRGTSLTIQCQVDSQVTMMFWYRQQPGQSLTLIATANQGSEATYESGFVIDKFPISRPNLTFSTLTVSNMSPEDSSIYLCSVGWRLIAKTQYFGPGTRLLVL.

The count of this clone is one. The rearrangement uses TRBV12-5 and TRBJ2-1; the D gene is possibly TRBD2 (6 bases). The CDR3 is 13 amino acids. V gave up 5 bases and J gave up 8 bases, with 13 bases separating them. From germline, CDR1 is LGHNT and CDR2 FRNRAP. Here the CDR3 DNA reads TGTGCTAGTGGTGGGGTAGCGGATGATGAGCAGTTCTTC. Residues: CASGGVADDEQFF.

J is TRBJ2-1 and V is TRBV19, with D possibly being TRBD2 (5 bases). Trimming stripped 10 bases from V and 1 base from J, with 14 bases between. The germline V gene has CDR1 LNHDA and CDR2 SQIVND (reference sequence). There are 14 residues in the CDR3. CDR3 sequence (DNA): TGTGCCACCACGGACTCCCTTTCCTACAATGAGCAGTTCTTC. Translation: CATTDSLSYNEQFF.